The TCR beta chain under discussion was sequenced for a study of CD8 T cells in ankylosing spondylitis. TCRdb itself ran the 5' RACE reads through MiXCR, one entry per CDR3 protein. The sample lists 250,000 to 350,000 distinct CDR3 sequences; roughly 20% were seen once. Germline CDR1 reads SGHAT; CDR2 reads FQNNGV. The CDR3 consists of 16 residues. J was trimmed by 0 bases and V by 5 bases; bases with no gene match: 4. Sample: blood, either unsorted or a sorted T cell fraction (not recorded which). The receptor comes from a male donor with ankylosing spondylitis or in good health (not recorded which). This rearrangement joins TRBV11-2 to TRBJ1-4; 9 nucleotides match TRBD1. The chain's CDR3 is CASSRDRVPTNEKLFF. In DNA, the CDR3 is TGTGCCAGCAGCCGGGACAGGGTCCCAACTAATGAAAAACTGTTTTTT.